These 17 T cell receptor beta chains share one sample of origin, sequenced in a study of T cell repertoires in cytomegalovirus infection. Via MiXCR, TCRdb re-called the reads, giving one row per CDR3 protein. The sample contains 170,000 or so distinct CDR3 sequences, roughly 17% of which appear only once. Sequencing used CD8+ T cells from PBMCs. Receptor source: a human donor in good health (CMV status not recorded). Some clones in this sample may be carry-over from other donors' samples.

This clonotype was observed a single time. The genes are TRBV6-2 or TRBV6-3 and TRBJ1-1; TRBD1 might be the D (6 bases). CDR1 MNHEY and CDR2 SVGEGT come from the germline V gene. Trimming pared 5 bases from V and 0 bases from J, leaving 19 bases between. The CDR3 totals 17 residues. The CDR3 here is CASSLITGQLMNTEAFF. The DNA of the CDR3 is TGTGCCAGCAGTCTTATAACCGGACAGCTCATGAACACTGAAGCTTTCTTT.

There are many counts of this clonotype. The chain has TRBV7-8 and TRBJ2-3; TRBD1 or TRBD2 may be the D gene (5 bases each). This CDR3 has 18 residues. The germline CDR1 and CDR2 sequences are SGHVS and FQNEAQ. Trimming took 3 bases from V and 2 from J, leaving 21 bases between them. The CDR3 nucleotides read TGTGCCAGCAGCTTTGTGATTGACGGGGCCCTTTTCACAGATACGCAGTATTTT. This encodes CASSFVIDGALFTDTQYF.

The CDR3 nucleotides are TGTGCCAGCAGTCCCCGGGACAGCTATAGCAATCAGCCCCAGCATTTT. This encodes CASSPRDSYSNQPQHF. The V call is TRBV28, the J call TRBJ1-5; 7 nucleotides line up with TRBD1. Germline V gene sequence: CDR1 MDHEN, CDR2 SYDVKM. This CDR3 spans 16 amino acids. The trim removed 5 bases at V and 0 bases at J, leaving 7 bases unmatched.

The chain joins TRBV7-9 to TRBJ2-3, with 7 bases matching TRBD1. The CDR3 sequence is 15 residues long. Germline V gene lookup returns CDR1 SEHNR and CDR2 FQNEAQ (reference sequence). With 3 bases clipped from V and 0 bases from J, the junction kept 3 bases outside the gene matches. CDR3 coding DNA: TGTGCCAGCAGCTTGAGGGGGCCTAGCACAGATACGCAGTATTTT. It yields the protein CASSLRGPSTDTQYF.

J is TRBJ2-2 and V is TRBV9; unclear D gene. The CDR3 sequence is 13 residues long. Germline CDR1 and CDR2: SGDLS and YYNGEE. V dropped 3 bases and J dropped 8 bases, with 11 bases sitting between them. The CDR3 DNA sequence: TGTGCCAGCAGCGCCAGTCTCCTGGGGGAGCTGTTTTTT. It specifies CASSASLLGELFF.

This clonotype was counted between two and nine times. Germline is not matched at one junction end, which may reflect a read error. The chain links TRBV7-7 to TRBJ2-1, with a possible D match to TRBD2 (5 bases). Germline CDR1 and CDR2: SSHAT and FNYEAQ (reference sequence). The CDR3 extends over 12 amino acids. CDR3 DNA sequence: TGTGCTAGCAGCCCCGGTGCGGGCGAGCAGTTCTTC. Translating it yields CASSPGAGEQFF.

The V gene is TRBV7-6, the J gene TRBJ1-1; tentative D call: TRBD1 (5 bases). V was trimmed by 1 base and J by 1 base, leaving 16 bases between them. CDR3 length: 17 residues. Germline CDR1 SGHVS, CDR2 FNYEAQ. CDR3 protein: CASSLDRYGGTNTEAFF. The CDR3 DNA reads as TGTGCCAGCAGCTTAGATAGATACGGGGGAACGAACACTGAAGCTTTCTTT.

This clonotype was seen only a few times. The J gene is TRBJ2-1, the V gene TRBV20-1; 8 bases fit TRBD1. The germline V gene encodes CDR1 DFQATT and CDR2 SNEGSKA (reference sequence). The CDR3 extends over 14 amino acids. V was pared by 6 bases and J by 2 bases, with 6 bases of the junction left unmatched. In DNA form, the CDR3 reads TGCAGTGCCAAGATACAGGGGGCCTACAATGAGCAGTTCTTC. Protein: CSAKIQGAYNEQFF.

In this sample, this clonotype turned up a few times. The V and J genes are TRBV7-6 and TRBJ2-3; 9 bases agree with TRBD2. The junction had 14 bases not matched to a gene; V was cut back by 5 bases and J by 5 bases. CDR3 size: 17 residues. The germline CDR1 and CDR2 sequences are SGHVS and FNYEAQ. The CDR3 nucleotides read TGTGCCAGCAGCCGAACTATAGCGGGGGAGACCATAGATACGCAGTATTTT. The encoded protein is CASSRTIAGETIDTQYF.

This clonotype was detected only a few times. The chain uses TRBV28 and TRBJ2-1; D is tentatively TRBD1 or TRBD2 (5 bases each). The CDR3 spans 12 residues. Trimming cost V 8 bases and J 12 bases, with 17 bases left between them. From germline, CDR1 is MDHEN and CDR2 SYDVKM. In DNA form, the CDR3 reads TGTGCCAGCGTAGGGACGTTTCAAGGGCAGTTCTTC. Amino acids: CASVGTFQGQFF.

The table lists this clonotype with a few counts. Here the CDR3 reads CASSLYAHRDNEQFF. The DNA of the CDR3 is TGTGCCAGCAGCTTATACGCGCACAGGGACAATGAGCAGTTCTTC. The genes are TRBV7-9 and TRBJ2-1, with D possibly being TRBD1 (6 bases). V lost 2 bases, J lost 5 bases, and 13 bases lay in between. Germline-derived CDR1 and CDR2 are SEHNR and FQNEAQ (reference sequence). This CDR3 has 15 residues. The full variable domain, completed using reference TRBV7-9 and TRBJ2-1, is DTGVSQNPRHKITKRGQNVTFRCDPISEHNRLYWYRQTLGQGPEFLTYFQNEAQLEKSRLLSDRFSAERPKGSFSTLEIQRTEQGDSAMYLCASSLYAHRDNEQFFGPGTRLTVL.

This chain joins TRBV12-3 or TRBV12-4 and TRBJ2-5; 8 bases align to TRBD1. The CDR3 is 14 amino acids. J gave up 4 bases and V 5 bases, and 6 bases lay outside the gene matches. CDR3 in amino acids: CASSARTGLETQYF. In nucleotides, the CDR3 is TGTGCCAGCAGTGCCCGGACAGGGCTAGAGACCCAGTACTTC.

This clonotype was recorded a few times. The genes are TRBV28 and TRBJ2-1; D possibly matches TRBD1 or TRBD2 (5 bases each). Trimming stripped 5 bases from V and 4 bases from J, with 21 bases between. The length of the CDR3 is 17 residues. The germline V gene has CDR1 MDHEN and CDR2 SYDVKM. CDR3 region: CASSPLGHPEGYNEQFF. CDR3 nucleotide sequence: TGTGCCAGCAGTCCACTAGGGCACCCCGAGGGGTACAATGAGCAGTTCTTC.

This clonotype was seen once. V usage is TRBV27 and J usage is TRBJ2-1; D is undetermined. In germline, CDR1 is MNHEY, CDR2 SMNVEV (reference sequence). With 8 bases removed from V and 3 bases from J, the gap between germline ends came to 20 bases. The CDR3 is 16 residues long. CDR3 residues: CASGVGPARLYNEQFF. As DNA, the CDR3 is TGTGCCAGCGGGGTCGGGCCTGCCCGCCTCTACAATGAGCAGTTCTTC.

This clonotype came up a few times. The genes are TRBV7-2 and TRBJ1-2, with D hard to call. V was shortened by 5 bases and J by 5 bases, with 18 bases between the two germline ends. This CDR3 spans 15 amino acids. Germline-derived CDR1 and CDR2 are SGHTA and FQGNSA. Here the CDR3 reads CASSPSRTVFYGYTF. Here the CDR3 DNA reads TGTGCCAGCAGCCCGAGTAGGACGGTATTTTATGGCTACACCTTC.

The CDR3 spells CASSERGEAYGYTF. The CDR3 region has the DNA TGTGCCAGCAGTGAAAGGGGGGAGGCCTATGGCTACACCTTC. The chain links TRBV25-1 to TRBJ1-2; TRBD1 might be the D (6 bases). The V end lost 2 bases, the J end lost 4 bases, and 11 bases lay between the germline ends. There are 14 residues in the CDR3. Germline CDR1 MGHDK, CDR2 SYGVNS.

The chain couples TRBV24-1 to TRBJ1-2, with 8 bases fitting TRBD1. The CDR3 spans 16 residues. Per germline, CDR1 KGHDR and CDR2 SFDVKD. V was pared by 4 bases and J by 8 bases, with 14 bases of the junction left unmatched. The CDR3 DNA reads TGTGCCACCAGTGAAGCCGGGACAGGCCCAGTCGGAGGCTACACCTTC. It specifies CATSEAGTGPVGGYTF.